This T cell receptor beta chain stems from a study of response to subunit inactivated influenza vaccine. Study results and caveats: Each seasonal flu vaccination may recruit only limited new T cells, authors suggested.

This clonotype was counted a few times. Its antigen is unidentified. TCRdb redid the calling of the RT-PCR reads with MiXCR, one entry per CDR3 protein. The profile shows about 520,000 distinct CDR3 sequences, about 25% of them singletons. This sequence was found in a man aged 45 to 65 who received an inactivated influenza vaccine. The sample was CD4+ T cells sorted from PBMCs, taken around 5 days after vaccination.

CDR3 in amino acids: CASSAGQGDEQFF. Written as DNA, the CDR3 is TGCGCCAGCAGCGCTGGACAGGGGGATGAGCAGTTCTTC. The gene calls are TRBV5-1 and TRBJ2-1; TRBD1 matches 10 bases. The CDR3 has 13 residues. Germline lookup yields CDR1 SGHRS and CDR2 YFSETQ. The V and J ends lost 4 bases and 8 bases, in that order; junction bases with no gene match: 3.